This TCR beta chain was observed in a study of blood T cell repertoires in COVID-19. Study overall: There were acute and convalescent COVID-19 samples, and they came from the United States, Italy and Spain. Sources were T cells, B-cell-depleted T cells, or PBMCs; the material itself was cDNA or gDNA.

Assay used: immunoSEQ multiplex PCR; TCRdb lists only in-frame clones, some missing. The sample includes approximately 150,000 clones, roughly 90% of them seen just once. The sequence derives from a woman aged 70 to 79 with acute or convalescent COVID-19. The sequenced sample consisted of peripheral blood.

The CDR3 reads CASSSTSGRAGYEQYF. Written as DNA, the CDR3 is TGTGCCAGCAGCTCGACTAGCGGGAGGGCGGGCTACGAGCAGTACTTC. This chain links TRBV7-9 with TRBJ2-7; 14 bases match TRBD2. The germline CDR1 and CDR2 sequences are SEHNR and FQNEAQ (reference sequence). After removal of 4 bases from V and 3 bases from J, the junction contained 5 bases not matched to a gene. The CDR3 totals 16 residues.